These 32 T cell receptor beta chains were all obtained from the same sample, sequenced in a study of blood T cell repertoires in COVID-19. The method was immunoSEQ multiplex PCR; TCRdb's version includes in-frame clones alone and lacks a portion of them. Of some 78,000 clones in the sample, around 91% were seen once. Material for sequencing was peripheral blood. These receptors were collected from a man between 65 and 85 years old with active or convalescent COVID-19.

CDR3 DNA: TGCGCCAGCAGCTACGGACTAGCGGGGATGGAGACCCAGTACTTC. It is translated as CASSYGLAGMETQYF. The chain has TRBV4-1 and TRBJ2-5, with 12 bases identical to TRBD2. V trimming: 5 bases; J trimming: 5 bases; junction bases outside the gene matches: 6. Germline CDR1 reads MGHRA; CDR2 reads YSYEKL. There are 15 residues in the CDR3.

V and J are TRBV28 and TRBJ1-3; D remains ambiguous. The germline V and J ends were trimmed by 7 bases and 0 bases, with 13 bases remaining between them. This CDR3 is built from 15 residues. In germline, CDR1 is MDHEN, CDR2 SYDVKM. The CDR3 loop reads CASTTGDVSGNTIYF. CDR3 bases: TGTGCCAGCACCACCGGGGATGTCTCTGGAAACACCATATATTTT.

The rearrangement links TRBV4-2 to TRBJ1-6; 10 bases are shared with TRBD1. J was trimmed by 8 bases and V by 1 base; bases with no gene match: 5. This CDR3 has 16 amino acids. The germline CDR1 and CDR2 sequences are LGHNA and YNFKEQ. The CDR3 DNA reads as TGTGCCAGCAGCCAAGGGGACAGGGGTATCCATTCACCCCTCCACTTT. Amino acids: CASSQGDRGIHSPLHF.

CDR3 protein: CASSFAYGQGGGYTF. CDR3 coding DNA: TGTGCCAGCAGCTTTGCTTATGGACAGGGCGGTGGCTACACCTTC. The V gene is TRBV7-9, the J gene TRBJ1-2, with TRBD1 identical over 8 bases. CDR3 size: 15 residues. J was trimmed by 7 bases and V by 3 bases; bases with no gene match: 10. Germline values: CDR1 SEHNR, CDR2 FQNEAQ (reference sequence).

This clone has only a few counts. The rearrangement joins TRBV5-8 to TRBJ1-2; a weak D match, TRBD1 (5 bases). The V end was cut by 3 bases, the J end by 1 base, with 13 bases between. There are 15 residues in the CDR3. Looked up from germline, CDR1 is SGHTS and CDR2 is YDEGEE. For the CDR3, the DNA is TGTGCCAGCAGCTCTCCGGGGGGGTTTAACTATGGCTACACCTTC. Amino acids: CASSSPGGFNYGYTF.

V usage is TRBV5-1 and J usage is TRBJ1-4; tentative D call: TRBD1 (5 bases). With 4 bases removed from V and 1 base from J, the gap between germline ends came to 8 bases. The germline V gene has CDR1 SGHRS and CDR2 YFSETQ. The CDR3 totals 14 residues. In DNA form, the CDR3 reads TGCGCCAGCAGCCCCCAGGGAACTAATGAAAAACTGTTTTTT. Translation: CASSPQGTNEKLFF.

The chain carries TRBV2 and TRBJ1-2, with 7 bases fitting TRBD1. V dropped 9 bases and J dropped 4; count of bases not matched to a gene: 8. In germline, CDR1 is SNHLY, CDR2 FYNNEI. This CDR3 has 13 amino acids. The CDR3 nucleotides are TGTGCCAGGGGGAGCAGGGGGATCTATGGCTACACCTTC. It yields the protein CARGSRGIYGYTF.

The genes are TRBV6-5 and TRBJ1-1; 7 positions agree with TRBD1. Germline V gene lookup returns CDR1 MNHEY and CDR2 SVGAGI. The V gene end was trimmed by 3 bases and the J gene end by 3 bases; junction bases not matched to a gene: 1. The CDR3 is made up of 13 amino acids. The DNA of the CDR3 is TGTGCCAGCAGTTATCAGGGGGACACTGAAGCTTTCTTT. This gives the protein CASSYQGDTEAFF.

The V and J genes are TRBV5-8 and TRBJ2-3; D unresolved. Trimming shortened V by 2 bases and J by 5 bases, and 12 bases separated the two germline ends. This CDR3 region has 14 residues. CDR1 SGHTS and CDR2 YDEGEE come from the germline V gene. The CDR3 region is CASSLQPMQDTQYF. CDR3 DNA sequence: TGTGCCAGCAGCTTACAGCCGATGCAAGATACGCAGTATTTT.

This clone was recorded a few times. This rearrangement joins TRBV30 to TRBJ1-4; 11 positions agree with TRBD1. The CDR3 length is 15 residues. The ends lost 8 bases at V and 5 bases at J; junction bases unmatched: 10. Germline lookup yields CDR1 GTSNPN and CDR2 SVGIG (reference sequence). The CDR3 DNA reads TGTGCCAGCCCCGGGACAGGGGGTCGAAATGAAAAACTGTTTTTT. Amino acids: CASPGTGGRNEKLFF.

The chain links TRBV9 to TRBJ1-6; maybe TRBD1 (6 bases). The V end lost 4 bases, the J end lost 10 bases, and 12 bases lay between the germline ends. Germline values: CDR1 SGDLS, CDR2 YYNGEE. The CDR3 is 13 amino acids. The CDR3 DNA is TGTGCCAGCAGCTACAGGGAAGGGTCACCCCTCCACTTT. Its protein product is CASSYREGSPLHF.

This clone was counted only a few times. Here the CDR3 reads CASSAAGTGALVQFF. The CDR3 coding sequence is TGTGCCAGTAGTGCAGCCGGCACAGGGGCTCTCGTGCAGTTCTTC. The J gene is TRBJ2-1, the V gene TRBV19; 7 nucleotides line up with TRBD1. Trimming at V came to 5 bases and at J to 12 bases, leaving 16 bases not matched to a gene. Germline V gives CDR1 LNHDA, CDR2 SQIVND (reference sequence). The length of the CDR3 is 15 residues.

J is TRBJ1-2 and V is TRBV19; the match to TRBD1 covers 7 bases. This CDR3 contains 13 residues. Germline CDR1 and CDR2: LNHDA and SQIVND (reference sequence). The V segment lost 6 bases and the J segment 7 bases; nucleotides outside the gene matches: 8. CDR3 in DNA: TGTGCCAGTAGCCTCAGGGGGACGAGTGGCTACACCTTC. Translated: CASSLRGTSGYTF.

The chain recombines TRBV2 with TRBJ2-7; no firm D call. The CDR3 loop spans 11 amino acids. V shed 7 bases and J shed 9 bases, with 13 bases lying between them. Per the germline V gene, CDR1 is SNHLY and CDR2 is FYNNEI. CDR3 sequence (DNA): TGTGCCAGCAAGCTAGGATCCGGGCAGTACTTC. This translates into CASKLGSGQYF.

The chain couples TRBV7-2 to TRBJ2-3; 14 nucleotides agree with TRBD2. Trimming took 3 bases from V and 0 from J; bases not matched to a gene: 8. CDR1 and CDR2 from the germline V gene are SGHTA and FQGNSA. The CDR3 has 19 residues. CDR3 residues: CASSLTSGGAGSSTDTQYF. As DNA, the CDR3 is TGTGCCAGCAGCTTGACTAGCGGGGGGGCCGGGTCTAGCACAGATACGCAGTATTTT.

The rearrangement links TRBV5-6 to TRBJ2-5; TRBD1 aligns across 8 bases. The trim removed 0 bases at V and 6 bases at J, leaving 10 bases unmatched. Germline CDR1 and CDR2: SGHDT and YYEEEE. The CDR3 extends over 16 amino acids. The CDR3 is CASSLALAGGIKTQYF. The DNA of the CDR3 is TGTGCCAGCAGCTTGGCGTTGGCAGGGGGCATAAAGACCCAGTACTTC.

The rearrangement uses TRBV6-7 and TRBJ2-7; D is unresolved. TRBV6-7 is an open reading frame, and its role is uncertain. Trimming took off 2 bases at V and 3 bases at J, with 23 bases between the two ends. This CDR3 spans 18 amino acids. The CDR3 DNA reads as TGTGCCAGCAGTTACCCCCCTTGGGCTCTGTACCCCTACTACGAGCAGTACTTC. Encoded protein: CASSYPPWALYPYYEQYF.

The chain joins TRBV5-1 to TRBJ2-3; TRBD2 aligns across 14 bases. The CDR3 is made up of 19 amino acids. Germline loops: CDR1 SGHRS, CDR2 YFSETQ. Unmatched junction bases numbered 11, after V lost 3 bases and J lost 2 bases. The CDR3 DNA reads as TGCGCCAGCAGCTGGGGACTAGCGGGGGCCGGGCGGACCACAGATACGCAGTATTTT. Translation gives CASSWGLAGAGRTTDTQYF. The full variable domain, rest sourced from reference TRBV5-1 and TRBJ2-3, is KAGVTQTPRYLIKTRGQQVTLSCSPISGHRSVSWYQQTPGQGLQFLFEYFSETQRNKGNFPGRFSGRQFSNSRSEMNVSTLELGDSALYLCASSWGLAGAGRTTDTQYFGPGTRLTVL.

V usage is TRBV21-1 and J usage is TRBJ1-2; the table calls TRBD1, which could not be checked here. TRBV21-1 is reported as a pseudogene. This CDR3 contains 16 residues. CDR3 protein: CASSKGQAGVNYGYTF. CDR3 in DNA: TGTGCCAGCAGCAAAGGGCAGGCAGGCGTCAACTATGGCTACACCTTC.

V gene TRBV4-1 combines with J gene TRBJ2-1; no clear D gene. The CDR3 has 11 residues. V was trimmed by 5 bases and J by 5 bases, leaving 4 bases between them. Germline V gives CDR1 MGHRA, CDR2 YSYEKL. This CDR3 is CASSGDNEQFF. For the CDR3, the DNA is TGCGCCAGCAGCGGAGACAATGAGCAGTTCTTC.

The chain carries TRBV18 and TRBJ2-7, with TRBD1 matching over 8 bases. This CDR3 has 16 residues. Germline assignment: CDR1 KGHSH and CDR2 LQKENI. The trim removed 5 bases at V and 5 bases at J, leaving 14 bases unmatched. The CDR3 is CASSSLGTGGRNEQYF. In DNA form, the CDR3 reads TGTGCCAGCTCATCTCTCGGGACAGGTGGTAGAAACGAGCAGTACTTC.

In its sample, this clone was seen a few times. The gene calls are TRBV5-1 and TRBJ1-1; 11 bases fit TRBD1. The junction had 4 bases not matched to a gene; V was cut back by 4 bases and J by 5 bases. The CDR3 length is 14 residues. The V gene's germline CDR1 is SGHRS and CDR2 YFSETQ. CDR3 nucleotide sequence: TGCGCCAGCAGCGGACAGGGGGCTCGGACTGAAGCTTTCTTT. It codes for CASSGQGARTEAFF.

This chain links TRBV28 with TRBJ1-2; D remains unclear. The CDR3 consists of 14 residues. Germline CDR1 reads MDHEN; CDR2 reads SYDVKM. V gave up 4 bases and J gave up 4 bases, with 13 bases separating them. The DNA for the CDR3 is TGTGCCAGCAGTTACCCCGCGAGCGGCTATGGCTACACCTTC. Translating gives CASSYPASGYGYTF.

The V and J genes are TRBV2 and TRBJ1-1; D unresolved. CDR1 is SNHLY and CDR2 is FYNNEI in the germline V gene. The V end lost 4 bases, the J end lost 0 bases, and 3 bases lay between the germline ends. The CDR3 sequence is 12 residues long. In DNA, the CDR3 is TGTGCCAGCAGTGTCATGAACACTGAAGCTTTCTTT. This sequence encodes CASSVMNTEAFF.

V gene TRBV27 combines with J gene TRBJ1-1; 7 nucleotides align to TRBD1. The V and J ends lost 4 bases and 3 bases, in that order; junction bases with no gene match: 8. The CDR3 length is 15 residues. In germline, CDR1 is MNHEY, CDR2 SMNVEV (reference sequence). CDR3 sequence: CASSWGVRGHTEAFF. The CDR3 DNA is TGTGCCAGCAGTTGGGGGGTGAGGGGGCACACTGAAGCTTTCTTT.

The chain joins TRBV2 to TRBJ1-1; D is unresolved. Trimming cost V 7 bases and J 3 bases, with 12 bases left between them. Germline CDR1 reads SNHLY; CDR2 reads FYNNEI. This CDR3 comprises 13 residues. In nucleotides, the CDR3 is TGTGCCAGCATGGCGGACGGGGACACTGAAGCTTTCTTT. It yields the protein CASMADGDTEAFF.

The V gene is TRBV7-2, the J gene TRBJ1-1; D is unclear. Trimming removed 5 bases at V and 4 bases at J, with 14 bases between. Germline V lookup: CDR1 SGHTA, CDR2 FQGNSA. The CDR3 totals 14 residues. The CDR3 DNA is TGTGCCAGCAGCAGCTTCCGGGAACCCACTGAAGCTTTCTTT. Its protein is CASSSFREPTEAFF.

V usage is TRBV27 and J usage is TRBJ1-6; unclear D gene. The V gene lost 5 bases and the J gene lost 4 bases, with 6 bases spanning the gap. This CDR3 spans 13 amino acids. CDR1 is MNHEY, CDR2 SMNVEV, per germline (reference sequence). The CDR3, as DNA: TGTGCCAGCAGTCTTAGTTATAATTCACCCCTCCACTTT. Protein sequence: CASSLSYNSPLHF.

The chain has TRBV19 and TRBJ1-6; a possible D gene is TRBD1 (6 bases). There are 15 residues in the CDR3. Germline values: CDR1 LNHDA, CDR2 SQIVND (reference sequence). The ends were cut back, 9 bases at V and 3 bases at J, with 15 bases in the middle. The CDR3: CASRGLQGYNSPLHF. The DNA of the CDR3 is TGTGCCAGCAGGGGCCTCCAAGGCTATAATTCACCCCTCCACTTT.

The chain links TRBV4-3 to TRBJ2-7, with D perhaps matching TRBD1 (6 bases). V dropped 1 base and J dropped 7 bases, with 20 bases sitting between them. Per the germline V gene, CDR1 is LGHNA and CDR2 is YSLEER. The CDR3 totals 16 residues. CDR3 loop: CASSQGEGVKGWEQYF. The CDR3 region has the DNA TGCGCCAGCAGCCAAGGCGAGGGGGTAAAAGGGTGGGAGCAGTACTTC.

The V call is TRBV18, the J call TRBJ2-4; 14 bases are shared with TRBD2. Per germline, CDR1 KGHSH and CDR2 LQKENI. The junction had 18 bases not matched to a gene; V was cut back by 5 bases and J by 3 bases. This CDR3 spans 21 amino acids. The CDR3 coding sequence is TGTGCCAGCTCATTCCCGACTAGCGGGGGGGCCAAGTCTTCGGTCAAAAACATTCAGTACTTC. This translates into CASSFPTSGGAKSSVKNIQYF. The full variable domain, with the rest looked up from reference TRBV18 and TRBJ2-4, is NAGVMQNPRHLVRRRGQEARLRCSPMKGHSHVYWYRQLPEEGLKFMVYLQKENIIDESGMPKERFSAEFPKEGPSILRIQQVVRGDSAAYFCASSFPTSGGAKSSVKNIQYFGAGTRLSVL.

V gene TRBV19 combines with J gene TRBJ2-3; TRBD2 matches at 9 bases. CDR1 is LNHDA, CDR2 SQIVND, per germline (reference sequence). The trim removed 7 bases at V and 5 bases at J, leaving 7 bases unmatched. CDR3 length: 14 amino acids. CDR3 sequence reads: CASTGGGAVDTQYF. The CDR3 nucleotides are TGTGCCAGTACCGGCGGGGGGGCCGTAGATACGCAGTATTTT.